This T cell receptor (beta chain) was sequenced for a study of regulatory T cells in long-lasting Graves disease. Overall study: Over 5 years of antithyroid drugs with positive TSH receptor antibodies was taken to mean persistent Graves' disease.

Noted time point: persistent/refractory GD, antithyroid drugs over 5 years with positive TRAb. From RNA extracted from PBMCs, the TCR library was made. CDR3-region Arm-PCR and iRepertoire HTBI primers produced the TCR beta libraries. Authors' methods: The identification of under 65 TRBV and over eleven TRBJ segments was made across samples. TCRdb analysed the multiplex PCR reads with MiXCR anew, one entry per CDR3 protein. V and J calls and clone size were set by TCRdb, not the authors. Here the sample spans about 660,000 distinct CDR3 sequences, 30% being singletons. This clonotype was detected a few times. This TCR derives from a female donor with Graves disease. Sample: peripheral blood mononuclear cells (PBMCs), taken when the disease was refractory, from a patient treated with antithyroid drugs.

CDR3 sequence (DNA): TGTGCCAGCAGTCCCCCGGTTAGGGGGCCGGGCTACGAGCAGTACTTC. Amino acid sequence: CASSPPVRGPGYEQYF. The chain combines TRBV27 with TRBJ2-7; TRBD1 matches 7 bases. The ends lost 5 bases at V and 3 bases at J; junction bases unmatched: 13. CDR3 size: 16 residues. Germline CDR1 and CDR2: MNHEY and SMNVEV (reference sequence).